This T cell receptor (beta chain) emerged from a study of blood T cell repertoires in COVID-19. Looking at the study overall: Sample material is recorded as cDNA or gDNA derived from T cells, B-cell-depleted T cells, or PBMCs.

Those enrolled, adults aged roughly 18 to 100 years, came from under 25 US areas. Grouping used clinical history reported by participants in a survey and questionnaire. The CDR3 is 13 amino acids. The germline V gene has CDR1 WNHNN and CDR2 SYGVQD (reference sequence). V was clipped by 5 bases and J by 2 bases, with 9 bases between them. As originally analysed: From reference gene primer amplification, estimates of nucleated cell counts were derived. Sequenced by immunoSEQ multiplex PCR; TCRdb stores in-frame clones only, minus some. V, J and clone size are taken as reported in that table, and D and trimming were inferred from the DNA itself. The repertoire holds about 57,000 clones, roughly 80% seen once, with approximately 4% in the top ten.

The sequence came from a woman in her 40s with acute COVID-19. The gene calls are TRBV10-1 and TRBJ1-2; no clear D. Sequences were obtained from PBMCs or T cells enriched from blood (not recorded which). DNA for the CDR3: TGCGCCAGCAGTCCCGGGAGCAACTATGGCTACACCTTC. Its translation: CASSPGSNYGYTF.